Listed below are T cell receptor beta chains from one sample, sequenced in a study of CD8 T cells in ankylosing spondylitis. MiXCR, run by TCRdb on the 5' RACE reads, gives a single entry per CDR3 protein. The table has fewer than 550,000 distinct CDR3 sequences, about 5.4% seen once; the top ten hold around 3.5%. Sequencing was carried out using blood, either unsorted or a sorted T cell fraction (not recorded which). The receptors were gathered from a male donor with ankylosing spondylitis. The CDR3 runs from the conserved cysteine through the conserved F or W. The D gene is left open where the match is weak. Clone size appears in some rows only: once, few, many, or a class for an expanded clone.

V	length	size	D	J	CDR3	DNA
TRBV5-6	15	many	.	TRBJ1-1	CASSLAPRMNTEAFF	TGTGCCAGCAGCTTGGCCCCAAGAATGAACACTGAAGCTTTCTTT
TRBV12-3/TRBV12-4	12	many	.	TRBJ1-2	CASRAGTYGYTF	TGTGCCAGCAGGGCAGGGACCTATGGCTACACCTTC
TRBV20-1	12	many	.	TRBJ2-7	CSARDSGYEQYF	TGCAGTGCTAGAGATAGCGGTTACGAGCAGTACTTC
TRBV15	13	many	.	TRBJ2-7	CATSKQGGHEQYF	TGTGCCACCAGCAAACAGGGCGGGCACGAGCAGTACTTC
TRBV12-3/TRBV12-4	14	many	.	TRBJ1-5	CASSLNRYNQPQHF	TGTGCCAGCAGTTTAAACAGATACAATCAGCCCCAGCATTTT
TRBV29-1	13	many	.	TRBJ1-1	CSASPSGGTEAFF	TGCAGCGCGTCCCCGTCCGGGGGGACTGAAGCTTTCTTT
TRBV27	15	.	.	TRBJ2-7	CASIGPGLSSYEQYF	TGTGCCAGCATCGGTCCGGGCCTAAGCTCCTACGAGCAGTACTTC
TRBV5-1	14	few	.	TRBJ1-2	CASSQGSGNYGYTF	TGCGCCAGCAGCCAGGGGTCGGGAAACTATGGCTACACCTTC
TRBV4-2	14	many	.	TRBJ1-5	CASSQNREDQPQHF	TGTGCCAGCAGCCAGAACAGGGAGGATCAGCCCCAGCATTTT
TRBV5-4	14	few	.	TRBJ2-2	CASSLGLLYGELFF	TGTGCCAGCAGCCTTGGTCTGCTCTACGGGGAGCTGTTTTTT
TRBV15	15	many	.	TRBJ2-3	CATSSWSSGTDTQYF	TGTGCCACCAGTAGTTGGTCTAGCGGCACAGATACGCAGTATTTT
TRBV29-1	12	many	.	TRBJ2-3	CSVLLPRDTQYF	TGCAGCGTCCTACTCCCGCGGGATACGCAGTATTTT
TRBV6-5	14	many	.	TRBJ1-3	CASSYSHDQNTIYF	TGTGCCAGCAGTTACTCCCACGACCAAAACACCATATATTTT
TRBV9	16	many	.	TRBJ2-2	CASSPRTGIGGGELFF	TGTGCCAGCAGCCCTAGGACGGGGATTGGTGGCGGGGAGCTGTTTTTT
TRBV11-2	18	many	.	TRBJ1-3	CASSARGGDRISGNTIYF	TGTGCCAGCAGCGCAAGGGGCGGAGATAGAATCTCTGGAAACACCATATATTTT
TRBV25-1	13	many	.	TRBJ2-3	CASSEFGTDTQYF	TGTGCCAGCAGTGAATTTGGAACAGATACGCAGTATTTT
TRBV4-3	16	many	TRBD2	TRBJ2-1	CASSSGAGVFNNEQFF	TGCGCCAGCAGCTCGGGAGCGGGGGTCTTCAACAATGAGCAGTTCTTC
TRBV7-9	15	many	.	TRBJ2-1	CASSARGKSRIEQFF	TGTGCCAGCAGCGCGAGGGGAAAGTCCCGAATTGAGCAGTTCTTC
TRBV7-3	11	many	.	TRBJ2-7	CASSSGGEQYF	TGTGCCAGCAGCTCAGGAGGCGAGCAGTACTTC
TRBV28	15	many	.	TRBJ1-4	CASSLREGYNEKLFF	TGTGCCAGCAGTTTGAGGGAGGGTTATAATGAAAAACTGTTTTTT
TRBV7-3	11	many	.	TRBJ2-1	CASSLTGEQFF	TGTGCCAGCAGCTTAACGGGTGAGCAGTTCTTC
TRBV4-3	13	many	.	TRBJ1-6	CASSQDKSVPLHF	TGCGCCAGCAGCCAAGATAAATCGGTACCCCTCCACTTT
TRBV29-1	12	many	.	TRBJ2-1	CSVVRVWDEQFF	TGCAGCGTTGTGAGGGTCTGGGATGAGCAGTTCTTC
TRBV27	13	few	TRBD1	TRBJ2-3	CASRDRGPDTQYF	TGTGCCAGCCGGGACAGGGGCCCAGATACGCAGTATTTT
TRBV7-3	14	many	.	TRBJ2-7	CASSLRRGSYEQYF	TGTGCCAGCAGCTTAAGACGGGGCTCCTACGAGCAGTACTTC
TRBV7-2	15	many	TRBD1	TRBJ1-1	CASSPRQGTNTEAFF	TGTGCCAGCAGCCCTAGACAGGGGACCAACACTGAAGCTTTCTTT
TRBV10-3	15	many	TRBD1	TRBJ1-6	CAISPRTGQNSPLHF	TGTGCCATCAGTCCCCGGACAGGGCAAAATTCACCCCTCCACTTT
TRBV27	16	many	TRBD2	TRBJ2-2	CASSGLAIQGTGELFF	TGTGCCAGCTCAGGACTAGCGATCCAAGGAACCGGGGAGCTGTTTTTT
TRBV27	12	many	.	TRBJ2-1	CATSLSYNEQFF	TGTGCCACCTCCCTTAGTTACAATGAGCAGTTCTTC
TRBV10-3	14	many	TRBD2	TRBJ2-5	CATQTSREEETQYF	TGTGCCACCCAGACTAGCAGGGAGGAGGAGACCCAGTACTTC
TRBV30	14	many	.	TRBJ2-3	CAWSRGRYTDTQYF	TGTGCCTGGAGTAGGGGCAGATACACAGATACGCAGTATTTT
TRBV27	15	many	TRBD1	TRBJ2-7	CASSLAWTGQGEQYF	TGTGCCAGCAGTTTAGCGTGGACAGGGCAGGGCGAGCAGTACTTC
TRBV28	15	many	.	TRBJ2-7	CASSFRGLKFDEQYF	TGTGCCAGCAGTTTCCGGGGGCTCAAATTCGACGAGCAGTACTTC
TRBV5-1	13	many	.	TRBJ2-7	CASSFDRSYEQYF	TGCGCCAGCAGCTTCGACAGATCCTACGAGCAGTACTTC
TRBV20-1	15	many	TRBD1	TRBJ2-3	CSATDRGKGTDTQYF	TGCAGTGCTACCGACAGGGGGAAAGGCACAGATACGCAGTATTTT
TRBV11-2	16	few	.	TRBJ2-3	CASSFTGMGGTDTQYF	TGTGCCAGCAGCTTTACCGGGATGGGGGGCACAGATACGCAGTATTTT
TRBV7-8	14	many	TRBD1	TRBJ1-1	CASTRDRGWTEAFF	TGTGCCAGCACCAGAGACAGGGGATGGACTGAAGCTTTCTTT
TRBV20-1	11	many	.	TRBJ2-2	CSARGAGELFF	TGCAGTGCTAGGGGGGCCGGGGAGCTGTTTTTT
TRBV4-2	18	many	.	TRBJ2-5	CASSQGVYGRAAQETQYF	TGTGCCAGCAGCCAAGGAGTCTATGGCCGAGCGGCCCAAGAGACCCAGTACTTC
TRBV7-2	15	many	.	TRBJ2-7	CASSLTDGPSYEQYF	TGTGCCAGCAGCTTGACGGACGGACCTTCTTACGAGCAGTACTTC
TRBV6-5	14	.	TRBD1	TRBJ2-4	CASSYGPGTGVQYF	TGTGCCAGCAGTTACGGCCCCGGGACAGGAGTTCAGTACTTC
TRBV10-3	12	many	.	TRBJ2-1	CAISEGSGSQFF	TGTGCCATCAGTGAGGGCTCCGGGTCACAGTTCTTC
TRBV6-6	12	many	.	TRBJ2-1	CASSRFDNEQFF	TGTGCCAGCAGCCGATTCGACAATGAGCAGTTCTTC
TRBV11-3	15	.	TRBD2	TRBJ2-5	CASSRRHAGGETQYF	TGTGCCAGCAGCCGCCGACACGCGGGGGGAGAGACCCAGTACTTC
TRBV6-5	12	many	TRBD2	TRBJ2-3	CASSGGAGTQYF	TGTGCCAGCAGCGGGGGGGCTGGTACGCAGTATTTT
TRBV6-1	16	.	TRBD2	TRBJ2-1	CASSPVAGGPHNEQFF	TGTGCCAGCAGTCCGGTAGCGGGAGGGCCTCACAATGAGCAGTTCTTC
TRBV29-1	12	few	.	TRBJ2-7	CSVERSDYEQYF	TGCAGCGTTGAAAGGTCAGACTACGAGCAGTACTTC
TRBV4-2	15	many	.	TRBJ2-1	CASKDSFSSYNEQFF	TGTGCCAGCAAGGACTCTTTCAGCTCCTACAATGAGCAGTTCTTC
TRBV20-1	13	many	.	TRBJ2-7	CSAPFMDSYEQYF	TGCAGTGCTCCCTTCATGGACAGCTACGAGCAGTACTTC
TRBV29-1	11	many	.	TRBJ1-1	CSVGRRVGAFF	TGCAGCGTTGGAAGGAGGGTGGGTGCTTTCTTT
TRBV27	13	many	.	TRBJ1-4	CASSLATGEKLFF	TGTGCCAGCAGTTTGGCAACTGGTGAAAAACTGTTTTTT
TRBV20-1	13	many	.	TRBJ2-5	CSARETVEETQYF	TGCAGTGCTAGAGAGACAGTTGAAGAGACCCAGTACTTC
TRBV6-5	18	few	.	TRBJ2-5	CASSSPKTQDRRKETQYF	TGTGCCAGCAGTTCGCCTAAAACCCAGGACAGACGGAAGGAGACCCAGTACTTC
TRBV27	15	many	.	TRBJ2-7	CASSLMDSDSYEQYF	TGTGCCAGCAGTTTAATGGACAGCGACTCCTACGAGCAGTACTTC
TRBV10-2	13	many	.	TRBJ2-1	CASSSDGGNEQFF	TGCGCCAGCAGTTCCGACGGGGGAAATGAGCAGTTCTTC
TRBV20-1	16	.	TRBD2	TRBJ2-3	CSATQGLAHNTDTQYF	TGCAGTGCTACCCAGGGACTAGCGCATAACACAGATACGCAGTATTTT
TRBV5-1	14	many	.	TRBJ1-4	CASSFAVASEKLFF	TGCGCCAGCAGCTTCGCGGTTGCCTCAGAAAAACTGTTTTTT
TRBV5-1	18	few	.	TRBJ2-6	CASRSAGGTASGANVLTF	TGCGCCAGCAGATCCGCCGGGGGAACGGCATCTGGGGCCAACGTCCTGACTTTC
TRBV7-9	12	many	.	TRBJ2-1	CASSRPLLEQFF	TGTGCCAGCAGCCGGCCCCTTTTAGAGCAGTTCTTC
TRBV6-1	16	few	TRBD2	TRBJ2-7	CASRLQWTSGKNEQYF	TGTGCCAGCAGACTCCAATGGACTAGCGGGAAGAACGAGCAGTACTTC